The subject of this entry is one T cell receptor (beta chain). The antigen is not known. The sample originates from a study of response to subunit inactivated influenza vaccine. Whole-study results and caveats: Each seasonal influenza vaccination recruits few new T cells, the authors suggested.

The germline V gene has CDR1 MNHEY and CDR2 SVGAGI. V was clipped by 2 bases and J by 2 bases, with 13 bases between them. The CDR3 contains 17 residues. MiXCR, run by TCRdb on the RT-PCR reads, gives a single entry per CDR3 protein. The table includes around 600,000 distinct CDR3 sequences, 11% detected once. The same sample was also studied in work on T cells expressing NK-cell markers. From that report: TCR beta libraries carry UMIs added by 5'RACE template switching. Source material for TCR beta repertoires consisted of sorted CD3+CD56+NKG2C+, CD3+CD56+NKG2C- and CD3+CD56-NKG2C+ T cells. The authors sequenced eight donors, of whom seven were HCMV-seropositive and one was seronegative.

The rearrangement uses TRBV6-5 and TRBJ2-6; D perhaps matches TRBD1 (5 bases). The sequence derives from a man aged 50-60 years who received an inactivated influenza vaccine. Here the sequenced sample was PBMCs from blood, taken on the day of vaccination. The CDR3 loop reads CASSYGAGPAGANVLTF. The CDR3 DNA reads as TGTGCCAGCAGTTACGGCGCAGGGCCGGCTGGGGCCAACGTCCTGACTTTC.